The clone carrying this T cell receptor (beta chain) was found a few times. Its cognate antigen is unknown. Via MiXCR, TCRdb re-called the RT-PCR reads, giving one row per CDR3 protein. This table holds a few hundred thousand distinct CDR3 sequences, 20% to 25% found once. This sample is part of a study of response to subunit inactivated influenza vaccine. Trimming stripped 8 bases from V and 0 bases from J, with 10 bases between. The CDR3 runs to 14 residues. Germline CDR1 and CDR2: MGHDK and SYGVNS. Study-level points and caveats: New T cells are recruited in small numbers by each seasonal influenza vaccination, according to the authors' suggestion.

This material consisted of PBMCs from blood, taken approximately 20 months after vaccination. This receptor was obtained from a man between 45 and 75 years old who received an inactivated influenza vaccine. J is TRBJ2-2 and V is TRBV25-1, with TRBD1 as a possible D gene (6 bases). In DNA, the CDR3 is TGTGCCAGCCGCAGGGGCACGAACACCGGGGAGCTGTTTTTT. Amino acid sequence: CASRRGTNTGELFF.